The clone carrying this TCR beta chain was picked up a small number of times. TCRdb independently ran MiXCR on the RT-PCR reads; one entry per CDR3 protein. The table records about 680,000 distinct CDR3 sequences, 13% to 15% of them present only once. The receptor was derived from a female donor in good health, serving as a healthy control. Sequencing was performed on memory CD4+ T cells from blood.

The CDR3 bases are TGCGCCAGCAGCCAGAGATCGCGGACTGGCGCAGATACGCAGTATTTT. Its translation is CASSQRSRTGADTQYF. V gene TRBV4-1 combines with J gene TRBJ2-3; D perhaps matches TRBD2 (5 bases). This CDR3 has 16 amino acids. With 3 bases removed from V and 4 bases from J, the gap between germline ends came to 17 bases. Germline V gene sequence: CDR1 MGHRA, CDR2 YSYEKL.